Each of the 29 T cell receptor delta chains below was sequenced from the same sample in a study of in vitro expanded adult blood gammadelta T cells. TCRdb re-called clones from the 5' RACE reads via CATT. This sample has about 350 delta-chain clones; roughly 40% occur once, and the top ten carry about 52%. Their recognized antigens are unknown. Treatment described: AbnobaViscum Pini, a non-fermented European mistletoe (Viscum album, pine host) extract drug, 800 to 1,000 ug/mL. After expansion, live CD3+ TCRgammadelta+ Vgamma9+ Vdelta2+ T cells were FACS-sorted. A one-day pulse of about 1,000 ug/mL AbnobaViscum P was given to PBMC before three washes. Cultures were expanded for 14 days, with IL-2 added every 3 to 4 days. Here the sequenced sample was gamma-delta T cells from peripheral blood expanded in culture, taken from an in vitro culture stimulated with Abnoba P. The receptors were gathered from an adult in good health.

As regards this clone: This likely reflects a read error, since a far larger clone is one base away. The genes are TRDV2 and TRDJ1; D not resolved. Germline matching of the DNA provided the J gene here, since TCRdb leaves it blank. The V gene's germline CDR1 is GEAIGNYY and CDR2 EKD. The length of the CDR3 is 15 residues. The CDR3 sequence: CSCDTAFPRTDKLIF. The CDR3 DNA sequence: TGTTCCTGTGACACCGCTTTTCCCCGCACCGATAAACTCATCTTT.

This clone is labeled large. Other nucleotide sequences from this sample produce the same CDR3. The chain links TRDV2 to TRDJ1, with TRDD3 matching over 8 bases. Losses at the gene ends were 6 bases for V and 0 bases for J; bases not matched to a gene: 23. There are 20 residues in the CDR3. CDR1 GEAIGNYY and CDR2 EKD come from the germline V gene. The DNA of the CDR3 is TGTGCCTGTTCGCCGGTTACTGGGGGTATACGAACCTCGTACACCGATAAACTCATCTTT. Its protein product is CACSPVTGGIRTSYTDKLIF.

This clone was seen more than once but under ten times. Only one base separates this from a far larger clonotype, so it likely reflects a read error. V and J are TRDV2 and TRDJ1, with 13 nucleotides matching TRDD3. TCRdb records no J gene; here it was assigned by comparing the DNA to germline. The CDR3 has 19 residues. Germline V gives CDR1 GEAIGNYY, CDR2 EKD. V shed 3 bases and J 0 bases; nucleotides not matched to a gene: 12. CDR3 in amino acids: CACDDVLGDTLGYTDKLIF. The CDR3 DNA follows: TGTGCCTGTGACGATGTACTGGGGGATACGCTCGGGTACACCGATAAACTCATCTTT.

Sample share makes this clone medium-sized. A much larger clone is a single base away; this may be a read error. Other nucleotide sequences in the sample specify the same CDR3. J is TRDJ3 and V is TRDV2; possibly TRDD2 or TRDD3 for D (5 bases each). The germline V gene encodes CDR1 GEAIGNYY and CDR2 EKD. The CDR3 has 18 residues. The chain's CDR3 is CACDTEEGFSWDTRQMFF. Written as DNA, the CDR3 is TGTGCCTGTGACACCGAGGAGGGATTTTCCTGGGACACTCGACAGATGTTTTTC.

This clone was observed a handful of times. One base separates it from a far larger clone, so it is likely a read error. The CDR3 nucleotides are TGTGCCTGTGACGCCGTAGGGAACCCAATCCGCGATAAACTCATCTTT. Protein sequence: CACDAVGNPIRDKLIF. The genes are TRDV2 and TRDJ1; no reliable D call. The J gene comes from matching the DNA to germline here; TCRdb lacks it. Germline CDR1 and CDR2: GEAIGNYY and EKD. Trimming removed 3 bases from V and 4 bases from J, with 20 bases in between. The CDR3 consists of 16 residues.

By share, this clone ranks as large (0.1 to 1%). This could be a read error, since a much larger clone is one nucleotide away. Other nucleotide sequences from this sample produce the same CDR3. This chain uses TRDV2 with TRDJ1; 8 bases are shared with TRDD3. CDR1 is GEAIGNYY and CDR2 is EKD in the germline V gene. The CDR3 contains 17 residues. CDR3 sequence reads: CACDTVTGGPYTDKLIF. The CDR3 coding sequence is TGTGCCTGTGACACCGTAACTGGGGGCCCGTACACTGATAAACTCATCTTT.

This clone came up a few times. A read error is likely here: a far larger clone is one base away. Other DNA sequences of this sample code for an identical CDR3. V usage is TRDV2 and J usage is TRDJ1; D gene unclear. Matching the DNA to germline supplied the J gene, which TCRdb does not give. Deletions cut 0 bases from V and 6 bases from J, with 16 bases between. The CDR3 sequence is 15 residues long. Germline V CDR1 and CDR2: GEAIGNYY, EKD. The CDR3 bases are TGTGCCTGTGACACCGTAGGAACAGGGCCGAATAAACTCATCTTT. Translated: CACDTVGTGPNKLIF.

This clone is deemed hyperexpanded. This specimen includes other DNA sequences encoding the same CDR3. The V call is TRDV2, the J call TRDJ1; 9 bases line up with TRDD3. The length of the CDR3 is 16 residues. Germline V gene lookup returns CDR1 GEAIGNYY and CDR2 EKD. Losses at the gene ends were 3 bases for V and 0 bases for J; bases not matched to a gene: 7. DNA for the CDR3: TGTGCCTGTGACCTACTGGGGGAGGAGTACACCGATAAACTCATCTTT. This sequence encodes CACDLLGEEYTDKLIF.

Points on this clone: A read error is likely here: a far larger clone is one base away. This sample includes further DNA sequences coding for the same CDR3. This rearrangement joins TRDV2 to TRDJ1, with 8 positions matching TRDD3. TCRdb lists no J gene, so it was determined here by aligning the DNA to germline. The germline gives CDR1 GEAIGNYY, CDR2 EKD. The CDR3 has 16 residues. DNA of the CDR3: TGTGCCTGTGACACCGTTGGGGGATTGGACACAGATAAACTCATCTTT. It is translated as CACDTVGGLDTDKLIF.

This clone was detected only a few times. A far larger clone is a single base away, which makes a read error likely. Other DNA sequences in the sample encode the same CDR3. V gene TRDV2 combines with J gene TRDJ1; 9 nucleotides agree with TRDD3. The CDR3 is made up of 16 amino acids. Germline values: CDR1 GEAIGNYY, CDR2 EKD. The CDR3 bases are TGTGCTTGTGACCTACTGGGGGAGGAGTACACCGATAAACTCATCTTT. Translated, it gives CACDLLGEEYTDKLIF.

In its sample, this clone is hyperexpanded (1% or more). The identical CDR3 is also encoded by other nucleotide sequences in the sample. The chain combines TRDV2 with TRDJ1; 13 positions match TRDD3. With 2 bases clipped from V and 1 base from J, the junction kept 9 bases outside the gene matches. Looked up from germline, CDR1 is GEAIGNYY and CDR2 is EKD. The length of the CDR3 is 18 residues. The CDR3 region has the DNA TGTGCCTGTGACAGCGTACTGGGGGATACGCATATCACCGATAAACTCATCTTT. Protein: CACDSVLGDTHITDKLIF.

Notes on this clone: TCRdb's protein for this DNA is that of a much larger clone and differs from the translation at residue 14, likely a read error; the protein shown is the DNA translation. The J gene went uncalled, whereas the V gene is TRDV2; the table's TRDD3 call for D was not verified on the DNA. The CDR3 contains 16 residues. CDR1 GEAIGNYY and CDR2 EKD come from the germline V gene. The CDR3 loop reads CACDTVGNPIRDKRIF. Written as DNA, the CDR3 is TGTGCCTGTGACACCGTAGGGAACCCAATCCGCGATAAACGCATCTTT.

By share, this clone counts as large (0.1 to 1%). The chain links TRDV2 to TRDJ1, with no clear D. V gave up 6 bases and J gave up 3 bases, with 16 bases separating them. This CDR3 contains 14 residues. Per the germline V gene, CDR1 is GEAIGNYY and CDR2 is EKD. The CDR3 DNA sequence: TGTGCCTGTCACGCCTTGGGAGTAGCCGATAAACTCATCTTT. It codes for CACHALGVADKLIF.

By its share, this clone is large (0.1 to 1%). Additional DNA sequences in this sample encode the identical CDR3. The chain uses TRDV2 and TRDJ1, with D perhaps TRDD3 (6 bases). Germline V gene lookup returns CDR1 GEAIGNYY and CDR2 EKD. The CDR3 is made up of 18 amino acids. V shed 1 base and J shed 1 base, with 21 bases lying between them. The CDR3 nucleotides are TGTGCCTGTGACACAGTTCCTCATATACTGGGAGCCACCGATAAACTCATCTTT. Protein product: CACDTVPHILGATDKLIF.

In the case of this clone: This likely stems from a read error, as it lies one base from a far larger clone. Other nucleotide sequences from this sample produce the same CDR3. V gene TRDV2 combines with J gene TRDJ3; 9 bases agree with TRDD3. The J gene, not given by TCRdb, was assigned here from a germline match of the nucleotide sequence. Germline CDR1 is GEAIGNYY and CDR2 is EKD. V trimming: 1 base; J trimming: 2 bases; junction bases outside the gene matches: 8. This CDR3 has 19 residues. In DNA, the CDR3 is TGTGCCTGTGACACAACAGGGGGATACCGGACCTGGGACACCCGACAGATGTTTTTC. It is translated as CACDTTGGYRTWDTRQMFF.

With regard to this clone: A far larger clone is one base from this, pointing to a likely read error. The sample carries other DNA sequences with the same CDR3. The CDR3, as DNA: TGTGCCTGTGACACAACTGGGGGATATCGGACCTGGGACACCCGACAGATGTTTTTC. Translation gives CACDTTGGYRTWDTRQMFF. The chain recombines TRDV2 with TRDJ3, with TRDD3 matching over 11 bases. The J gene, absent from TCRdb, was called here by matching the DNA to germline. Germline V lookup: CDR1 GEAIGNYY, CDR2 EKD. This CDR3 has 19 amino acids. The V segment lost 1 base and the J segment 2 bases; nucleotides outside the gene matches: 6.

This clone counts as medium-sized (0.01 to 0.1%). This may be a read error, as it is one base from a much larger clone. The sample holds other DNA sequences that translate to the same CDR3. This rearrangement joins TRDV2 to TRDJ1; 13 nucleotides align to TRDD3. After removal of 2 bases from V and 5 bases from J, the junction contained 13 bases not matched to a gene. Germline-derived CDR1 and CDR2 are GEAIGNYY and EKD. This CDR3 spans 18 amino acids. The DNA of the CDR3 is TGTGCCTGTGACAGCGTACTGGGGGATACGCATATCACTGATAAACTCATCTTT. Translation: CACDSVLGDTHITDKLIF.

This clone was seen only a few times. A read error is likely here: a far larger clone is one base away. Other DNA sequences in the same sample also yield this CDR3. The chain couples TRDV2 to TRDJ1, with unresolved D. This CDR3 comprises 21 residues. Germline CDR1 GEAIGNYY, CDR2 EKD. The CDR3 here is CACDTVRQRVTEARYTDKLIF. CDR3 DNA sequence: TGTGCCTGTGACACCGTTCGTCAGCGAGTAACTGAGGCTCGGTACACTGATAAACTCATCTTT.

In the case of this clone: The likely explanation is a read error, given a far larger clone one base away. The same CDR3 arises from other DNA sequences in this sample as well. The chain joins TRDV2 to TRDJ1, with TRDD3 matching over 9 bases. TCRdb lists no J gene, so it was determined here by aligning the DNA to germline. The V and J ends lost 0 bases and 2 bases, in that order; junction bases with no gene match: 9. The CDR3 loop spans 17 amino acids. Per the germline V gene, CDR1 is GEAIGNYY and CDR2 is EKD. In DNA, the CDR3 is TGTGCCTGTGACACCGTTGGGGGATATGGAGGAACCGATAAACTCATCTTT. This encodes CACDTVGGYGGTDKLIF.

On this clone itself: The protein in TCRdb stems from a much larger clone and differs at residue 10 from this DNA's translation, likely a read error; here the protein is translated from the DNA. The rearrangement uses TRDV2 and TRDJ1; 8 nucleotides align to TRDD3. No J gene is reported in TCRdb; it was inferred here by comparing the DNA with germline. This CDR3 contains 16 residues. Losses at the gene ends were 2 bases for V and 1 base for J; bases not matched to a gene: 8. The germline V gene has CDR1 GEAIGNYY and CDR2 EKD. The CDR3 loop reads CACDSVLGARTDKLIF. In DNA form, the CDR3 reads TGTGCCTGTGACAGTGTACTGGGGGCCCGCACCGATAAACTCATCTTT.

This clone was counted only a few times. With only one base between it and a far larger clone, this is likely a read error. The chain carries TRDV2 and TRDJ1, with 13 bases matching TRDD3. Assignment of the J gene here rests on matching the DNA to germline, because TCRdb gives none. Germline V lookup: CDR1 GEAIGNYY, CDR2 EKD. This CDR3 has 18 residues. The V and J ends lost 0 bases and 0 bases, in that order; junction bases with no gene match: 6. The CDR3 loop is CACDTVLGDTTYTDKLIF. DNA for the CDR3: TGTGCCTGTGACACCGTACTGGGGGATACGACTTACACCGATAAACTCATCTTT.

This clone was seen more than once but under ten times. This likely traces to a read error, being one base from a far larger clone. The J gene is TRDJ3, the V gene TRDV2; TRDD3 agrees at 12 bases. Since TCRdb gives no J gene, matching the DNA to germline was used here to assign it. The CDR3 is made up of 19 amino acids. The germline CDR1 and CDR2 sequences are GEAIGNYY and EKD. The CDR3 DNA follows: TGTGCCCGTGACACAACTGGGGGATACCGGACCTGGGACACCCGACAGATGTTTTTC. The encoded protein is CARDTTGGYRTWDTRQMFF.

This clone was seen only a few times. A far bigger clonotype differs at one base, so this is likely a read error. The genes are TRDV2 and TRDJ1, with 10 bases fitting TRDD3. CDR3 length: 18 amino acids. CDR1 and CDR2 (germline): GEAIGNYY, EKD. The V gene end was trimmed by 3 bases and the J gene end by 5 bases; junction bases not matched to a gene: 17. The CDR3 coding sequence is TGTGCCTGTGACGCCCTGCTTACTGGGGGATCGTCCGTGGATAAACTCATCTTT. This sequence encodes CACDALLTGGSSVDKLIF.

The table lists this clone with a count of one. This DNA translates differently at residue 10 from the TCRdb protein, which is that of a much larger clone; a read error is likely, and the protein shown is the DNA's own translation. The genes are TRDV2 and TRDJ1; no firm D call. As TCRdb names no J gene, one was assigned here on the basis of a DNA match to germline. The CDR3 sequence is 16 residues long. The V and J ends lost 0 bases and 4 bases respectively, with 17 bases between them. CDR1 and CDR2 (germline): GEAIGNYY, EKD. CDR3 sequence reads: CACDTVGNPSRDKLIF. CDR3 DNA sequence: TGTGCCTGTGACACCGTAGGGAACCCAAGCCGCGATAAACTCATCTTT.

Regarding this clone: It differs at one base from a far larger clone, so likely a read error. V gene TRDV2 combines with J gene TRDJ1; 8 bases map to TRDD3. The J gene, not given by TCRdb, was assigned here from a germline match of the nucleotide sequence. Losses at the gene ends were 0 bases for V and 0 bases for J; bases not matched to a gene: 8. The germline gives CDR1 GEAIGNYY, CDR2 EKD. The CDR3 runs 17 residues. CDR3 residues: CACDTGTGGPYTDKLIF. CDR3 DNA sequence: TGTGCCTGTGACACCGGAACTGGGGGCCCGTACACCGATAAACTCATCTTT.

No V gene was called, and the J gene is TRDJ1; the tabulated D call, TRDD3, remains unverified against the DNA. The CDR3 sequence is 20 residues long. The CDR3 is CACDTVLLGDTRTDTDKLIF. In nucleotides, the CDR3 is TGTGCCTGTGACACCGTCCTACTGGGGGATACCCGTACGGACACCGATAAACTCATCTTT.

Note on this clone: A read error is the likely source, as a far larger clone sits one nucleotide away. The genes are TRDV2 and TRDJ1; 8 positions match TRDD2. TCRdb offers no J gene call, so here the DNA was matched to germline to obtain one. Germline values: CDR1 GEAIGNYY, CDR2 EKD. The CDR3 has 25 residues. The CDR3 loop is CACGTVGLPILGDVPAVRYTDKLIF. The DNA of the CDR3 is TGTGCCTGTGGCACCGTAGGCCTTCCTATTCTTGGGGATGTCCCCGCGGTACGGTACACCGATAAACTCATCTTT.

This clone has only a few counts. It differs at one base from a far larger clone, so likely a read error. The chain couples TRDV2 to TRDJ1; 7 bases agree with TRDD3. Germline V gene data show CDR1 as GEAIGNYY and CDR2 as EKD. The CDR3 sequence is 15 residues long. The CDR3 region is CACDTAGIHTDKPIF. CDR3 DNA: TGTGCCTGTGACACCGCCGGGATACACACCGATAAACCCATCTTT.

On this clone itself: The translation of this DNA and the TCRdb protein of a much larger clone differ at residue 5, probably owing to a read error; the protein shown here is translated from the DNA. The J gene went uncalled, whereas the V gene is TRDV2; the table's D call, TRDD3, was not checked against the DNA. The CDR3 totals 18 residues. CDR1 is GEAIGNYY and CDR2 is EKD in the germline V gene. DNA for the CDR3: TGTGCCTGTGACGCTCTGGGGGGCCCGGCTACGACCGACGATAACCTCATCTTT. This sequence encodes CACDALGGPATTDDNLIF.